This T cell receptor (beta chain) was found in a study of blood T cell repertoires in COVID-19. Across the study: The United States, Italy and Spain were the sources of the acute and convalescent COVID-19 samples. From T cells, B-cell-depleted T cells, or PBMCs came the material, which was cDNA or gDNA.

In the study's own analysis: Counts of nucleated cells, estimated from reference gene primer amplification, were obtained. Clones were read by immunoSEQ multiplex PCR, and TCRdb kept only the in-frame ones, dropping some. V and J calls and clone size are given by that table; D and trimming were obtained from the DNA. This table has 120,000 or so clones, around four fifths appearing once. The length of the CDR3 is 14 residues. V was pared by 5 bases and J by 4 bases, with 7 bases of the junction left unmatched. Germline CDR1 reads SGHVS; CDR2 reads FQNEAQ. This clone was seen a few times. The sequence was obtained from a human donor in a cohort sampled during active COVID-19. This chain links TRBV7-8 with TRBJ1-2, with TRBD1 identical over 7 bases. Sequenced sample: peripheral blood. The CDR3: CASSPRDRAYGYTF. CDR3 sequence (DNA): TGTGCCAGCAGCCCCCGGGACAGAGCCTATGGCTACACCTTC.